This T cell receptor (beta chain) was captured in a study of blood T cell repertoires in COVID-19. Turning to the study itself: Both acute and convalescent COVID-19 samples were obtained from the United States, Italy and Spain.

Sequencing used immunoSEQ multiplex PCR; TCRdb keeps in-frame clones, though not all of them. The sample yields 200,000 or so clones, under 85% seen once. The V and J ends lost 4 bases and 5 bases, in that order; junction bases with no gene match: 8. From germline, CDR1 is LNHDA and CDR2 SQIVND (reference sequence). There are 17 residues in the CDR3. A single count supports this clone. Sequenced: PBMCs or T cells enriched from blood (not recorded which). The chain links TRBV19 to TRBJ2-2; 12 bases line up with TRBD1. This TCR came from a man aged 60 to 75 who had recovered from COVID-19. The CDR3 region is CASSRKVGQGATGELFF. In nucleotides, the CDR3 is TGTGCCAGTAGTAGAAAAGTGGGACAGGGGGCGACCGGGGAGCTGTTTTTT.